These 7 T cell receptor beta chains were sequenced from one sample in a study of response to subunit inactivated influenza vaccine. TCRdb recomputed calls from the RT-PCR reads with MiXCR, one row per CDR3 protein. There are about 520,000 distinct CDR3 sequences in the sample; about 7.2% occur only once, and around 12% lies in the top ten. The input for sequencing was PBMCs from blood, taken around 25 months after vaccination. The origin of the receptors is a man aged 45 to 75 who received an inactivated influenza vaccine.

There are a few counts of this clonotype. The J gene is TRBJ1-1, the V gene TRBV20-1; D might be TRBD1 (5 bases). With 5 bases removed from V and 6 bases from J, the gap between germline ends came to 10 bases. The length of the CDR3 is 11 residues. Germline values: CDR1 DFQATT, CDR2 SNEGSKA (reference sequence). The CDR3 DNA reads as TGCAGTGCTGAGGGGAGGCCTGAAGCTTTCTTT. This translates into CSAEGRPEAFF.

The chain joins TRBV10-3 to TRBJ2-7; 7 bases line up with TRBD2. The CDR3 loop spans 16 amino acids. The germline V gene has CDR1 ENHRY and CDR2 SYGVKD. With 6 bases clipped from V and 6 bases from J, the junction kept 17 bases outside the gene matches. CDR3 nucleotides: TGTGCCATCAGCACACTACCGCCTGGGAGGGATGGCGAGCAGTACTTC. This sequence encodes CAISTLPPGRDGEQYF.

The chain has TRBV7-6 and TRBJ1-5; 7 positions agree with TRBD1. The CDR3 has 14 residues. V dropped 0 bases and J dropped 4; count of bases not matched to a gene: 0. The germline V gene has CDR1 SGHVS and CDR2 FNYEAQ. CDR3 loop: CASSLADRNQPQHF. CDR3 coding DNA: TGTGCCAGCAGCTTAGCGGACAGGAATCAGCCCCAGCATTTT. Variable domain in full (rest from reference TRBV7-6 and TRBJ1-5): GAGVSQSPRYKVTKRGQDVALRCDPISGHVSLYWYRQALGQGPEFLTYFNYEAQQDKSGLPNDRFSAERPEGSISTLTIQRTEQRDSAMYRCASSLADRNQPQHFGDGTRLSIL.

This rearrangement joins TRBV10-3 to TRBJ1-5, with unresolved D. Trimming left V 9 bases short and J 3 bases short, with 9 bases between. Germline CDR1 reads ENHRY; CDR2 reads SYGVKD. The CDR3 covers 12 residues. CDR3 in amino acids: CAITGNNQPQHF. The CDR3 coding sequence is TGTGCCATTACCGGGAACAATCAGCCCCAGCATTTT.

This chain joins TRBV11-2 and TRBJ2-7; either TRBD1 or TRBD2 may supply D (5 bases each). This CDR3 is 16 amino acids long. V was trimmed by 4 bases and J by 2 bases, leaving 18 bases between them. Germline CDR1 reads SGHAT; CDR2 reads FQNNGV. For the CDR3, the DNA is TGTGCCAGCAGCTCATTCCTTCGGGACGGCCCCTACGAGCAGTACTTC. Amino acids: CASSSFLRDGPYEQYF.

In this sample, this clonotype turned up a few times. This chain links TRBV5-1 with TRBJ2-3; tentatively, D is TRBD2 (7 bases). Germline CDR1 reads SGHRS; CDR2 reads YFSETQ. V gave up 4 bases and J gave up 5 bases, with 14 bases separating them. This CDR3 contains 14 residues. The CDR3 bases are TGCGCCAGCAGCAGCGGGACACCACAAGATACGCAGTATTTT. Protein sequence: CASSSGTPQDTQYF.

This clonotype has only a few counts. This sequence joins TRBV20-1 and TRBJ2-4, with TRBD2 matching 8 bases. The CDR3 is 13 residues long. Losses at the gene ends were 1 base for V and 5 bases for J; bases not matched to a gene: 1. Per the germline V gene, CDR1 is DFQATT and CDR2 is SNEGSKA (reference sequence). The CDR3 loop reads CSARGTSQNIQYF. DNA of the CDR3: TGCAGTGCTAGAGGGACTAGCCAAAACATTCAGTACTTC.